A selection of T cell receptor beta chains follows, all from one sample in a study of T cells in Graves' hyperthyroidism and ophthalmopathy. TCRdb analysed the multiplex PCR reads with MiXCR anew, one entry per CDR3 protein. The sample carries a few hundred thousand distinct CDR3 sequences, about a sixth recorded once. Sequenced sample: blood. These receptors all come from a woman aged 55-70 years with Graves' ophthalmopathy. The CDR3 runs from the conserved cysteine through the conserved F or W. A D gene is named only where the DNA matches it firmly. Clone size, where shown, is once, few, many, or a class for clones that have expanded.

cdr3_length clone_size j_call v_call d_call cdr3_aa cdr3_nt
18 - TRBJ1-5 TRBV19 - CASKLGVAELRSNQPQHF TGTGCCAGTAAGTTGGGAGTAGCAGAACTGAGGTCCAATCAGCCCCAGCATTTT
13 few TRBJ2-2 TRBV6-2/TRBV6-3 TRBD1 CASSPQGAGELFF TGTGCCAGCAGTCCACAGGGGGCCGGGGAGCTGTTTTTT
11 many TRBJ2-3 TRBV6-2/TRBV6-3 - CASSEGNTQYF TGTGCCAGCAGCGAGGGGAATACGCAGTATTTT
16 - TRBJ1-2 TRBV9 - CASSVDWAPPNYGYTF TGTGCCAGCAGCGTAGATTGGGCACCCCCTAACTATGGCTACACCTTC
15 many TRBJ1-6 TRBV11-2 TRBD1 CASSLETGRNSPLHF TGTGCCAGCAGCTTAGAGACAGGGCGCAATTCACCCCTCCACTTT
17 many TRBJ1-2 TRBV19 - CASSITPIFRANYGYTF TGTGCCAGTAGTATAACGCCTATCTTCCGCGCTAACTATGGCTACACCTTC
14 many TRBJ2-3 TRBV5-1 - CASSDTGFTDTQYF TGCGCCAGCAGCGATACCGGGTTCACAGATACGCAGTATTTT
14 many TRBJ1-2 TRBV5-1 - CASSLGSTNYGYTF TGCGCCAGCAGCTTGGGCAGCACCAACTATGGCTACACCTTC
14 many TRBJ1-2 TRBV27 - CASSLRGSSYGYTF TGTGCCAGCAGTTTAAGGGGTAGTTCCTATGGCTACACCTTC
13 - TRBJ2-5 TRBV6-2/TRBV6-3 - CASTRGYQETQYF TGTGCCAGCACCCGCGGGTACCAAGAGACCCAGTACTTC
16 - TRBJ1-1 TRBV6-2/TRBV6-3 - CASSLQGLRENTEAFF TGTGCCAGCAGTTTACAGGGCTTACGCGAGAACACTGAAGCTTTCTTT
15 - TRBJ2-1 TRBV14 TRBD2 CASSHLGGDCNEQFF TGTGCCAGCAGCCACCTGGGGGGGGACTGCAATGAGCAGTTCTTC
18 - TRBJ2-7 TRBV7-6 - CASFPRPPPGQGLYEQYF TGTGCCAGCTTCCCCCGCCCCCCCCCGGGACAAGGGCTCTACGAGCAGTACTTC
14 many TRBJ2-7 TRBV7-2 - CASSLGPGGSEQYF TGTGCCAGCAGCTTAGGGCCTGGGGGCTCCGAGCAGTACTTC
18 many TRBJ1-3 TRBV18 - CASSPSPGHSSSGNTIYF TGTGCCAGCTCACCAAGCCCCGGGCACAGCAGCTCTGGAAACACCATATATTTT
14 - TRBJ1-6 TRBV7-9 TRBD1 CASSPDRGIVTLHF TGTGCCAGCAGCCCTGACAGGGGGATTGTTACCCTCCACTTT
16 - TRBJ2-5 TRBV6-2/TRBV6-3 - CASSYRTGDIVETQYF TGTGCCAGCAGTTACCGAACGGGGGATATCGTAGAGACCCAGTACTTC
13 many TRBJ1-1 TRBV5-1 - CASSPTMNTEAFF TGCGCCAGCAGCCCTACTATGAACACTGAAGCTTTCTTT
14 many TRBJ2-3 TRBV5-1 - CASSSTVTTDTQYF TGCGCCAGCAGCTCAACGGTCACCACCGATACGCAGTATTTT
17 many TRBJ2-1 TRBV2 - CASSPPLTALTDNEQFF TGTGCCAGCAGCCCCCCCCTGACAGCTCTAACGGACAATGAGCAGTTCTTC
15 few TRBJ1-4 TRBV5-1 TRBD1 CASSGQGNTNEKLFF TGCGCCAGCAGCGGACAGGGGAACACTAATGAAAAACTGTTTTTT
16 - TRBJ2-1 TRBV20-1 TRBD2 CSARDHSAGGTNEQFF TGCAGTGCTAGAGATCATTCGGCGGGAGGGACAAATGAGCAGTTCTTC
15 many TRBJ2-1 TRBV7-9 TRBD2 CASSYREAFYNEQFF TGTGCCAGCAGCTATCGGGAGGCCTTCTACAATGAGCAGTTCTTC
17 many TRBJ2-6 TRBV15 TRBD1 CATSTGTGGSGANVLTF TGTGCCACCAGCACCGGGACAGGGGGCTCTGGGGCCAACGTCCTGACTTTC
15 many TRBJ1-1 TRBV28 TRBD1 CASTPSTGGVPEAFF TGTGCCAGCACCCCTTCGACAGGGGGGGTCCCTGAAGCTTTCTTT
16 - TRBJ1-2 TRBV7-2 - CASSLPQGLGIYGYTF TGTGCCAGCAGCCTACCACAGGGCCTCGGGATCTATGGCTACACCTTC
13 - TRBJ2-1 TRBV20-1 TRBD2 CRPSGGLYNEQFF TGCAGGCCCTCGGGAGGGCTATACAATGAGCAGTTCTTC
15 many TRBJ1-5 TRBV6-1 TRBD1 CASTLTGGPDQPQHF TGTGCCAGCACCCTTACAGGGGGCCCTGATCAGCCCCAGCATTTT
18 many TRBJ2-7 TRBV7-2 TRBD2 CASSFSGGSFIGEYEQYF TGTGCCAGCAGCTTTAGCGGGGGGTCCTTCATAGGAGAATACGAGCAGTACTTC
14 few TRBJ1-1 TRBV20-1 - CSARRGGANTEAFF TGCAGTGCCCGTCGGGGGGGGGCGAACACTGAAGCTTTCTTT
12 - TRBJ2-1 TRBV5-1 TRBD1 CASVAGGNEQFF TGCGCCAGCGTCGCAGGGGGCAATGAGCAGTTCTTC
15 - TRBJ2-7 TRBV19 TRBD2 CASSIDTLAPYEQYF TGTGCCAGTAGTATAGATACACTAGCGCCCTACGAGCAGTACTTC
14 many TRBJ1-1 TRBV11-2 - CASSSRDWGTEAFF TGTGCCAGCAGCTCCAGGGATTGGGGCACTGAAGCTTTCTTT
14 many TRBJ1-5 TRBV18 - CASSLRQINQPQHF TGTGCCAGCTCACTACGACAGATTAATCAGCCCCAGCATTTT
15 few TRBJ1-5 TRBV6-2/TRBV6-3 - CASSSAHESNQPQHF TGTGCCAGCAGTTCCGCTCATGAGAGCAATCAGCCCCAGCATTTT
17 few TRBJ2-2 TRBV6-2/TRBV6-3 TRBD2 CASSPSLAGVRGGELFF TGTGCCAGCAGTCCCTCCCTAGCGGGAGTGCGTGGCGGGGAGCTGTTTTTT
17 many TRBJ2-1 TRBV12-3/TRBV12-4 TRBD2 CASSLMLAGGSHNEQFF TGTGCCAGCAGTTTAATGCTAGCGGGAGGGAGTCACAATGAGCAGTTCTTC
15 - TRBJ1-2 TRBV4-3 - CASSQDHDPLYGYTF TGCGCCAGCAGCCAAGATCACGACCCTCTCTATGGCTACACCTTC
14 many TRBJ1-2 TRBV30 - CAWTLGGFDYGYTF TGTGCCTGGACATTAGGGGGATTCGACTATGGCTACACCTTC
15 - TRBJ2-5 TRBV2 TRBD2 CASSEVTSGGGTQYF TGTGCCAGCAGTGAGGTGACTAGCGGGGGAGGGACCCAGTACTTC
15 many TRBJ2-5 TRBV7-2 - CASSRRSGPQETQYF TGTGCCAGCAGCCGACGCTCAGGACCCCAAGAGACCCAGTACTTC
13 few TRBJ1-2 TRBV27 - CASSPGRLYGYTF TGTGCCAGCAGTCCGGGACGGCTTTATGGCTACACCTTC
15 many TRBJ1-4 TRBV5-1 - CASSPRQLSNEKLFF TGCGCCAGCAGCCCTCGACAGTTATCTAATGAAAAACTGTTTTTT